These 17 T cell receptor beta chains were sequenced from one sample in a study of T cell responses to AZD1222 COVID-19 vaccine. Here immunoSEQ multiplex PCR was the method, and the copy in TCRdb shows in-frame clones only, minus some. The table records around 130,000 clones, roughly nine tenths of them present only once. This specimen consisted of peripheral blood, obtained on day 0 of AZD1222 vaccination. Receptors originate from an adult in good health.

The V and J genes are TRBV6-5 and TRBJ2-7; D is possibly TRBD2 (5 bases). V was trimmed by 7 bases and J by 7 bases, leaving 14 bases between them. This CDR3 spans 12 amino acids. Per germline, CDR1 MNHEY and CDR2 SVGAGI. For the CDR3, the DNA is TGTGCCAGCAATTTCCTTACGGGAGAGCAGTACTTC. This codes for CASNFLTGEQYF.

V usage is TRBV27 and J usage is TRBJ1-5; D is unclear. The germline gives CDR1 MNHEY, CDR2 SMNVEV (reference sequence). The CDR3 is 13 residues long. V was pared by 6 bases and J by 6 bases, with 12 bases between. The CDR3 loop is CASSAYTGQPQHF. CDR3 nucleotides: TGTGCCAGCAGCGCGTACACGGGTCAGCCCCAGCATTTT.

The chain links TRBV6-1 to TRBJ2-2; D gene unclear. Trimming stripped 3 bases from V and 1 base from J, with 15 bases between. Germline CDR1 and CDR2: MNHNS and SASEGT. The CDR3 runs to 17 residues. CDR3 coding DNA: TGTGCCAGCAGTGATCCACTTGGATTAAGGAACACCGGGGAGCTGTTTTTT. This codes for CASSDPLGLRNTGELFF.

The chain links TRBV19 to TRBJ2-6; the D is unclear. The CDR3 runs 20 residues. Germline V CDR1 and CDR2: LNHDA, SQIVND (reference sequence). The V end lost 0 bases, the J end lost 0 bases, and 18 bases lay between the germline ends. In DNA form, the CDR3 reads TGTGCCAGTAGTATAGATCAATACGGTCTTTTGTCCTCTGGGGCCAACGTCCTGACTTTC. This translates into CASSIDQYGLLSSGANVLTF.

The rearrangement uses TRBV6-6 and TRBJ1-5; TRBD1 is a possible D gene (5 bases). Trimming cost V 5 bases and J 3 bases, with 20 bases left between them. Germline CDR1 MNHNY, CDR2 SVGAGI (reference sequence). This CDR3 contains 17 residues. The CDR3, as DNA: TGTGCCAGCAGTCCCGTCTCAGGGTCCCGGGACAATCAGCCCCAGCATTTT. Protein sequence: CASSPVSGSRDNQPQHF.

The chain has TRBV2 and TRBJ2-1; TRBD2 matches 7 bases. The CDR3 is 13 amino acids. Trimming took 7 bases from V and 4 from J; bases not matched to a gene: 4. The V gene's germline CDR1 is SNHLY and CDR2 FYNNEI. CDR3 coding DNA: TGTGCCAGCAATCGACTAGCATACAATGAGCAGTTCTTC. It yields the protein CASNRLAYNEQFF.

This clone turned up a few times. The J gene is TRBJ1-2, the V gene TRBV24-1; D may be TRBD1 (6 bases). The V and J ends lost 0 bases and 8 bases respectively, with 9 bases between them. Germline CDR1 KGHDR, CDR2 SFDVKD. The CDR3 is made up of 13 amino acids. The CDR3: CATSDLQGGGYTF. CDR3 sequence (DNA): TGTGCCACCAGTGATTTGCAAGGGGGAGGCTACACCTTC.

In DNA form, the CDR3 reads TGTGCCAGCAGTGAATTCGGGACAGCTAGCACAGATACGCAGTATTTT. It codes for CASSEFGTASTDTQYF. V and J are TRBV2 and TRBJ2-3; TRBD1 matches 7 bases. V shed 2 bases, J shed 0 bases, and the junction held 5 bases outside the gene matches. CDR3 length: 16 residues. Germline values: CDR1 SNHLY, CDR2 FYNNEI.

The chain carries TRBV3-1 (or the pseudogene TRBV3-2) and TRBJ1-2, with 7 nucleotides matching TRBD1. Trimming took 5 bases from V and 6 from J; bases not matched to a gene: 12. Germline V CDR1 and CDR2: LGHDT, YNNKEL (reference sequence). The length of the CDR3 is 15 residues. CDR3: CASSFGGRGVHGYTF. In DNA, the CDR3 is TGTGCCAGCAGCTTCGGGGGCAGGGGGGTTCATGGCTACACCTTC.

V is TRBV18 and J is TRBJ1-1; perhaps TRBD1 as D (6 bases). The V and J ends lost 3 bases and 3 bases respectively, with 11 bases between them. CDR3 length equals 14 residues. The V gene's germline CDR1 is KGHSH and CDR2 LQKENI. CDR3 protein: CASSPRGADTEAFF. The CDR3 DNA sequence: TGTGCCAGCTCACCTCGGGGGGCCGACACTGAAGCTTTCTTT.

The chain couples TRBV24-1 to TRBJ2-1, with 12 bases identical to TRBD2. Germline-derived CDR1 and CDR2 are KGHDR and SFDVKD. V was clipped by 2 bases and J by 12 bases; unmatched bases: 7. This CDR3 contains 15 residues. CDR3 DNA sequence: TGTGCCACCAGTGATTCAACGGGACTAGCGGGCGTGCAGTTCTTC. Translated, it gives CATSDSTGLAGVQFF.

The CDR3 region has the DNA TGTGCCAGCACGGAAGGAGGTGGCAATCAGCCCCAGCATTTT. It yields the protein CASTEGGGNQPQHF. The chain carries TRBV2 and TRBJ1-5, with D hard to call. The CDR3 loop spans 14 amino acids. In germline, CDR1 is SNHLY, CDR2 FYNNEI. The ends were cut back, 7 bases at V and 2 bases at J, with 12 bases in the middle.

The chain carries TRBV3-1 (or the pseudogene TRBV3-2) and TRBJ1-5, with D hard to call. V lost 1 base to trimming and J lost 6 bases, with 4 bases between them. CDR3 length: 12 residues. Germline V gene data show CDR1 as LGHDT and CDR2 as YNNKEL (reference sequence). DNA for the CDR3: TGTGCCAGCAGCCAAGGGTCTCAGCCCCAGCATTTT. Protein sequence: CASSQGSQPQHF.

The chain has TRBV6-4 and TRBJ1-1; D ambiguous. CDR3 size: 13 residues. Germline assignment: CDR1 MRHNA and CDR2 SNTAGT. Trimming left V 6 bases short and J 1 base short, with 9 bases between. CDR3 protein: CASSLHRNTEAFF. The CDR3 bases are TGTGCCAGCAGCCTACACCGGAACACTGAAGCTTTCTTT.

The rearrangement joins TRBV10-2 to TRBJ1-4; possible D gene TRBD1, 6 bases. There are 13 residues in the CDR3. CDR1 is WSHSY and CDR2 is SAAADI in the germline V gene. Between the trimmed V and J ends, which lost 4 bases and 8 bases, there was a span of 11 bases. The CDR3 loop is CASSVSRGEKLFF. Here the CDR3 DNA reads TGCGCCAGCAGTGTAAGCAGGGGAGAAAAACTGTTTTTT.

This chain's CDR3 is CAAKRGMNTEAFF. DNA for the CDR3: TGTGCCGCAAAGCGAGGCATGAACACTGAAGCTTTCTTT. This rearrangement joins TRBV6-5 to TRBJ1-1; no definite D call. Germline loops: CDR1 MNHEY, CDR2 SVGAGI. This CDR3 contains 13 residues. The ends were cut back, 11 bases at V and 0 bases at J, with 13 bases in the middle.

The chain carries TRBV30 and TRBJ1-1, with D possibly being TRBD1 (5 bases). The CDR3 runs to 13 residues. With 2 bases removed from V and 1 base from J, the gap between germline ends came to 8 bases. CDR1 is GTSNPN and CDR2 is SVGIG in the germline V gene (reference sequence). The CDR3 reads CAWSRTGNTEAFF. The CDR3 DNA follows: TGTGCCTGGAGTCGAACAGGGAACACTGAAGCTTTCTTT.